The 17 T cell receptor beta chains below come from one sample, sequenced in a study of cytomegalovirus exposure and HLA in healthy donors. The primer mix had 60 Vbeta and 13 Jbeta primers. Data came from immunoSEQ multiplex PCR; TCRdb stores just in-frame clones and leaves some out. The data show some 120,000 clones, over 75% seen once. Sequencing was performed on PBMCs. The receptors originated from a man younger than 40 in good health and CMV-seronegative.

The count of this clone is one. The rearrangement uses TRBV2 and TRBJ1-1; D may be TRBD1 (6 bases). There are 14 residues in the CDR3. In germline, CDR1 is SNHLY, CDR2 FYNNEI. The V and J ends lost 2 bases and 8 bases respectively, with 15 bases between them. The CDR3 sequence is CASSEQGIPAEAFF. In DNA, the CDR3 is TGTGCCAGCAGTGAACAGGGGATTCCCGCCGAAGCTTTCTTT.

The rearrangement uses TRBV7-8 and TRBJ2-3; TRBD2 matches at 13 bases. Trimming removed 4 bases from V and 5 bases from J; junction bases left unmatched: 18. The CDR3 is 20 amino acids. CDR1 is SGHVS and CDR2 is FQNEAQ in the germline V gene. CDR3 in DNA: TGTGCCAGCAGCTCGCCCACCGGACTAGCGGGAGCCATTGTTGAAGATACGCAGTATTTT. Translation: CASSSPTGLAGAIVEDTQYF.

This clone was counted between two and nine times. The V call is TRBV5-1, the J call TRBJ2-5; 8 nucleotides match TRBD1. Losses at the gene ends were 4 bases for V and 0 bases for J; bases not matched to a gene: 8. Per the germline V gene, CDR1 is SGHRS and CDR2 is YFSETQ. This CDR3 comprises 16 residues. This CDR3 is CASSPGTGGYQETQYF. Written as DNA, the CDR3 is TGCGCCAGCAGCCCCGGGACAGGAGGCTACCAAGAGACCCAGTACTTC.

This chain links TRBV4-1 with TRBJ2-5; possible D gene TRBD2, 5 bases. V shed 7 bases and J shed 2 bases, with 17 bases lying between them. Germline CDR1 is MGHRA and CDR2 is YSYEKL. This CDR3 region has 15 residues. DNA for the CDR3: TGCGCCAGCAAGGCGGAGGAGATCGATCAAGAGACCCAGTACTTC. It translates to CASKAEEIDQETQYF.

The chain uses TRBV27 and TRBJ1-2; TRBD1 agrees at 9 bases. In germline, CDR1 is MNHEY, CDR2 SMNVEV (reference sequence). This CDR3 is built from 15 residues. The junction had 4 bases not matched to a gene; V was cut back by 0 bases and J by 5 bases. The CDR3 region is CASSLSVGQGYGYTF. The DNA for the CDR3 is TGTGCCAGCAGTTTATCGGTAGGACAGGGGTATGGCTACACCTTC.

The chain joins TRBV5-1 to TRBJ2-3, with a weak D call TRBD1 (6 bases). The CDR3 length is 14 residues. Trimming took off 5 bases at V and 4 bases at J, with 14 bases between the two ends. Germline V gene sequence: CDR1 SGHRS, CDR2 YFSETQ. The CDR3 DNA sequence: TGCGCCAGCAGGGCGCAGCCAGGGGCAGATACGCAGTATTTT. Amino acid sequence: CASRAQPGADTQYF.

This clone has a single count. The chain carries TRBV30 and TRBJ2-7, with TRBD2 matching 10 bases. The CDR3 is 16 residues long. Trimming removed 2 bases from V and 1 base from J; junction bases left unmatched: 8. Per germline, CDR1 GTSNPN and CDR2 SVGIG (reference sequence). The CDR3 is CAWSSRTSGYSYEQYF. In DNA, the CDR3 is TGTGCCTGGAGTTCCAGGACTAGCGGCTATTCCTACGAGCAGTACTTC. The full variable domain, completed using reference TRBV30 and TRBJ2-7, is SQTIHQWPATLVQPVGSPLSLECTVEGTSNPNLYWYRQAAGRGLQLLFYSVGIGQISSEVPQNLSASRPQDRQFILSSKKLLLSDSGFYLCAWSSRTSGYSYEQYFGPGTRLTVT.

V is TRBV27 and J is TRBJ2-5; 10 nucleotides match TRBD2. Per the germline V gene, CDR1 is MNHEY and CDR2 is SMNVEV (reference sequence). After removal of 6 bases from V and 5 bases from J, the junction contained 9 bases not matched to a gene. This CDR3 spans 15 amino acids. The CDR3 spells CASRLAGLVSETQYF. The DNA of the CDR3 is TGTGCCAGCAGACTAGCGGGACTAGTCTCCGAGACCCAGTACTTC.

The genes are TRBV19 and TRBJ1-5; possible D gene TRBD1, 5 bases. The CDR3 is 14 residues long. Germline assignment: CDR1 LNHDA and CDR2 SQIVND (reference sequence). The V end lost 7 bases, the J end lost 6 bases, and 16 bases lay between the germline ends. For the CDR3, the DNA is TGTGCCAGTACCCCACGGGGGAACGGTCAGCCCCAGCATTTT. Encoded protein: CASTPRGNGQPQHF.

The chain joins TRBV6-5 to TRBJ2-7; 9 nucleotides match TRBD1. Germline CDR1 and CDR2: MNHEY and SVGAGI. The CDR3 covers 15 residues. The junction had 9 bases not matched to a gene; V was cut back by 5 bases and J by 4 bases. CDR3 in DNA: TGTGCCAGCAGTGTGTTCAGGACAGGGGTTTACGAGCAGTACTTC. It encodes CASSVFRTGVYEQYF.

The chain is built from TRBV28 and TRBJ1-1; the match to TRBD1 covers 7 bases. The CDR3 has 13 residues. V lost 2 bases, J lost 12 bases, and 9 bases stayed unmatched. CDR1 and CDR2 from the germline V gene are MDHEN and SYDVKM. CDR3 sequence: CASSLDRVGGSFF. As DNA, the CDR3 is TGTGCCAGCAGTTTAGACAGGGTAGGTGGTTCTTTCTTT.

The chain uses TRBV13 and TRBJ1-1, with 8 bases lining up with TRBD1. Germline assignment: CDR1 PRHDT and CDR2 FYEKMQ (reference sequence). The CDR3 runs to 15 residues. Trimming cost V 0 bases and J 6 bases; bases outside gene matches: 6. The CDR3 sequence: CASSLGTGVPAEAFF. The CDR3 DNA follows: TGTGCCAGCAGCTTAGGGACAGGGGTTCCTGCTGAAGCTTTCTTT. Complete variable domain (other parts from reference TRBV13 and TRBJ1-1): AAGVIQSPRHLIKEKRETATLKCYPIPRHDTVYWYQQGPGQDPQFLISFYEKMQSDKGSIPDRFSAQQFSDYHSELNMSSLELGDSALYFCASSLGTGVPAEAFFGQGTRLTVV.

The chain is built from TRBV4-1 and TRBJ1-2; 7 bases line up with TRBD1. This CDR3 contains 16 residues. The V and J ends lost 1 base and 2 bases, in that order; junction bases with no gene match: 7. The germline CDR1 and CDR2 sequences are MGHRA and YSYEKL. The CDR3 DNA follows: TGCGCCAGCAGCCAAGGTGTGGGCAGGGGGAACTATGGCTACACCTTC. Its protein product is CASSQGVGRGNYGYTF.

The V call is TRBV7-8, the J call TRBJ2-2; no firm D call. The CDR3 is 14 residues long. Looked up from germline, CDR1 is SGHVS and CDR2 is FQNEAQ. Trimming left V 3 bases short and J 1 base short, with 6 bases between. The CDR3 here is CASSLTGNTGELFF. Written as DNA, the CDR3 is TGTGCCAGCAGCTTGACGGGGAACACCGGGGAGCTGTTTTTT.

The chain employs TRBV19 and TRBJ1-2, with no clear D. The CDR3 consists of 14 residues. V gave up 6 bases and J gave up 3 bases, with 14 bases separating them. CDR1 and CDR2 from the germline V gene are LNHDA and SQIVND (reference sequence). This CDR3 reads CASSTPEGYYGYTF. Written as DNA, the CDR3 is TGTGCCAGTAGCACCCCCGAGGGTTACTATGGCTACACCTTC.

This clone was seen only once. The gene calls are TRBV19 and TRBJ2-7; TRBD2 matches at 8 bases. The CDR3 totals 15 residues. Germline V lookup: CDR1 LNHDA, CDR2 SQIVND (reference sequence). V was pared by 3 bases and J by 4 bases, with 8 bases of the junction left unmatched. CDR3 sequence reads: CASSITAGGGYEQYF. CDR3 coding DNA: TGTGCCAGTAGTATTACGGCGGGAGGAGGATACGAGCAGTACTTC.

The chain combines TRBV7-2 with TRBJ1-3, with TRBD1 matching 9 bases. Trimming at V came to 1 base and at J to 4 bases, leaving 2 bases not matched to a gene. This CDR3 comprises 15 residues. Per germline, CDR1 SGHTA and CDR2 FQGNSA. Here the CDR3 reads CASSLGTGAGNTIYF. The CDR3 DNA is TGTGCCAGCAGCTTAGGGACAGGGGCAGGAAACACCATATATTTT.